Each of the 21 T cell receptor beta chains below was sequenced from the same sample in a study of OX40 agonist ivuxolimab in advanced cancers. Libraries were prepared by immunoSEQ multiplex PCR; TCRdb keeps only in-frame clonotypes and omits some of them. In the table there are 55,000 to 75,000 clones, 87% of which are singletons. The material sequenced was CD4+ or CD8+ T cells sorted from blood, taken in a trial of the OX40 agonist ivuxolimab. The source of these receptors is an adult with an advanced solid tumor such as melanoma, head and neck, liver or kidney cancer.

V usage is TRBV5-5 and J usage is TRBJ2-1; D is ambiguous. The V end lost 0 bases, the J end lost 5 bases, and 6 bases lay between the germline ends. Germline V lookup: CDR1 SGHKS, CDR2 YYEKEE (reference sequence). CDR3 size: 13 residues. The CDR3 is CASSLDTNNEQFF. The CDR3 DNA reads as TGTGCCAGCAGCTTGGACACTAACAATGAGCAGTTCTTC.

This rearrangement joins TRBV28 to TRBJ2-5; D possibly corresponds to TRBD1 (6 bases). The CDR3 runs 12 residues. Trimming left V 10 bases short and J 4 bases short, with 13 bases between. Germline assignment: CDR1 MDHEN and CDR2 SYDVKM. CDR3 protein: CAISPRGETQYF. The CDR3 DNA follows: TGTGCCATCTCTCCCAGGGGAGAGACCCAGTACTTC.

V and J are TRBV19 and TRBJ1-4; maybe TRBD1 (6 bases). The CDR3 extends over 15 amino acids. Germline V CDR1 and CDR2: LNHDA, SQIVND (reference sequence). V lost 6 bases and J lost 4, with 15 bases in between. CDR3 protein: CASRAVGQINEKLFF. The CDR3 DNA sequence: TGTGCCAGTAGGGCAGTTGGACAGATTAATGAAAAACTGTTTTTT.

CDR3 in amino acids: CASSESSQGAGGYTF. Here the CDR3 DNA reads TGTGCCAGCAGTGAATCGAGTCAGGGGGCGGGTGGCTACACCTTC. The chain couples TRBV25-1 to TRBJ1-2; 8 positions match TRBD1. After removal of 1 base from V and 7 bases from J, the junction contained 8 bases not matched to a gene. The germline V gene encodes CDR1 MGHDK and CDR2 SYGVNS. The CDR3 spans 15 residues.

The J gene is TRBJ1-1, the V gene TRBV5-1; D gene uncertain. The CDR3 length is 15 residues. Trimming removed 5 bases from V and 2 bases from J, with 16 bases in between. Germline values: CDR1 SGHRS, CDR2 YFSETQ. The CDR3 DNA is TGCGCCAGCAGTCCTGGAAGCAGGCCAAACACTGAAGCTTTCTTT. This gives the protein CASSPGSRPNTEAFF.

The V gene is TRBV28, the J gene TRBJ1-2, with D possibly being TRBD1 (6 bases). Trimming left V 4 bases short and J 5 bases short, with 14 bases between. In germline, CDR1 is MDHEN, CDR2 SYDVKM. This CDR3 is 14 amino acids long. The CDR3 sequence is CASSSTGWKYGYTF. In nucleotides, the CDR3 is TGTGCCAGCAGTTCCACAGGGTGGAAGTATGGCTACACCTTC.

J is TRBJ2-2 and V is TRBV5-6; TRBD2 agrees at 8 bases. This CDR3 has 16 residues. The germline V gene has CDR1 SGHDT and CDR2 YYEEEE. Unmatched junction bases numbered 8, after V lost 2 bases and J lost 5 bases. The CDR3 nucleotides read TGTGCCAGCAGCTTCTTTCGCGGGAGGAGGACCGGGGAGCTGTTTTTT. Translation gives CASSFFRGRRTGELFF.

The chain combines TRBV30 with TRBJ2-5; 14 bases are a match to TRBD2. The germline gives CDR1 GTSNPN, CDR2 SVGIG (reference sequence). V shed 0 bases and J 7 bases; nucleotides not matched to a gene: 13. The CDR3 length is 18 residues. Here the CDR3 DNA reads TGTGCCTGGAGTGTTTTCGGGACTAGCGGGGGCCCATCCAGGACCCAGTACTTC. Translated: CAWSVFGTSGGPSRTQYF.

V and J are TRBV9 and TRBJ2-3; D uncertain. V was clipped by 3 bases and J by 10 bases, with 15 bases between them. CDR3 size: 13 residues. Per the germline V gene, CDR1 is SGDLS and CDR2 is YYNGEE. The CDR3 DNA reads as TGTGCCAGCAGCGCCGTGTCCGGGTCTTCGCAGTATTTT. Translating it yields CASSAVSGSSQYF.

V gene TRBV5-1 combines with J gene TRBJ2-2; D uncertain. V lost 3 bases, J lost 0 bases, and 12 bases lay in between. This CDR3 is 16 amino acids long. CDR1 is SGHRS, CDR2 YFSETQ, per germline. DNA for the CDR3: TGCGCCAGCAGCTCCTTGGGCGGAGCGAACACCGGGGAGCTGTTTTTT. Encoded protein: CASSSLGGANTGELFF. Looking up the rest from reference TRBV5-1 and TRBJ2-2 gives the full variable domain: KAGVTQTPRYLIKTRGQQVTLSCSPISGHRSVSWYQQTPGQGLQFLFEYFSETQRNKGNFPGRFSGRQFSNSRSEMNVSTLELGDSALYLCASSSLGGANTGELFFGEGSRLTVL.

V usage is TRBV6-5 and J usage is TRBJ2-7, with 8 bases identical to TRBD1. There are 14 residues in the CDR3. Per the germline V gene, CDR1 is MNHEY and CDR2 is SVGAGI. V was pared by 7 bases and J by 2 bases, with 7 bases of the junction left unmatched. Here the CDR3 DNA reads TGTGCCAGCACTCGGGACAGGTCAACCTACGAGCAGTACTTC. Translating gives CASTRDRSTYEQYF.

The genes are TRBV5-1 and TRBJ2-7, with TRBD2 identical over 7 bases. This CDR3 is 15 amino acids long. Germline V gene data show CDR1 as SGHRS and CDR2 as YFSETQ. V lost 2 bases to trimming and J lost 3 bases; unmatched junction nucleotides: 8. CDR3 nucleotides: TGCGCCAGCAGCTTAGGCGGGAGAGATATCTACGAGCAGTACTTC. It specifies CASSLGGRDIYEQYF.

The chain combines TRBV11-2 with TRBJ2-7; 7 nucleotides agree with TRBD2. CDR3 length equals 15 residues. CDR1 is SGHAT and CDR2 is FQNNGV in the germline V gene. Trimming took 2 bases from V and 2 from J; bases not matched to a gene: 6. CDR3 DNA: TGTGCCAGCAGCTTATGGCGGGAGAGAACCTACGAGCAGTACTTC. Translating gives CASSLWRERTYEQYF.

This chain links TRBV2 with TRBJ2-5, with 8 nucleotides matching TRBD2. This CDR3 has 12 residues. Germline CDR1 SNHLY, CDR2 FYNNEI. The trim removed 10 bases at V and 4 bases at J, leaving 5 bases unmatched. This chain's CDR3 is CATRLAGETQYF. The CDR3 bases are TGTGCCACCCGGCTAGCGGGAGAGACCCAGTACTTC.

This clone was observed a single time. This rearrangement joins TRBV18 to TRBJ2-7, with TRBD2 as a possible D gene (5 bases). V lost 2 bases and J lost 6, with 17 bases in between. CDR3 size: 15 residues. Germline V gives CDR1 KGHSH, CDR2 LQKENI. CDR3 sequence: CASSPGAFQTSEQYF. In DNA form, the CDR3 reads TGTGCCAGCTCACCAGGAGCCTTTCAAACTAGCGAGCAGTACTTC.

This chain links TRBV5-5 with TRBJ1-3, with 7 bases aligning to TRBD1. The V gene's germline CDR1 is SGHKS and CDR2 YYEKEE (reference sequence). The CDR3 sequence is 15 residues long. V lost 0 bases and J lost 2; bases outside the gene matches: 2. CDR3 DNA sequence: TGTGCCAGCAGCTTGGACAGGGGCGCTGGAAACACCATATATTTT. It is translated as CASSLDRGAGNTIYF.

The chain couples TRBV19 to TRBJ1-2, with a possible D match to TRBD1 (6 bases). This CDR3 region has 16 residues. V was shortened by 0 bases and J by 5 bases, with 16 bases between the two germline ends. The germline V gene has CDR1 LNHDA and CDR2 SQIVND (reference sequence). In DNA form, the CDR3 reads TGTGCCAGTAGTATAGACAGGGGTTGGACCAAATATGGCTACACCTTC. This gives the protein CASSIDRGWTKYGYTF.

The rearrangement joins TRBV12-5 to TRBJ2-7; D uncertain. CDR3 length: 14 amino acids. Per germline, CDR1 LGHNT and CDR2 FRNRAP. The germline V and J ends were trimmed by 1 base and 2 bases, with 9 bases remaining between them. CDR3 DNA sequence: TGTGCTAGTGGTTTGGAAGACGGAGCCTACGAGCAGTACTTC. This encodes CASGLEDGAYEQYF.

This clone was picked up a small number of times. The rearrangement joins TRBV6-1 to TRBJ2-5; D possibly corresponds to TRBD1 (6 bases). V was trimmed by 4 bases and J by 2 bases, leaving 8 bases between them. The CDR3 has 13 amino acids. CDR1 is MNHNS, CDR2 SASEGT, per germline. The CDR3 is CASSVDRQETQYF. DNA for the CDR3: TGTGCCAGCAGTGTAGACAGGCAAGAGACCCAGTACTTC.

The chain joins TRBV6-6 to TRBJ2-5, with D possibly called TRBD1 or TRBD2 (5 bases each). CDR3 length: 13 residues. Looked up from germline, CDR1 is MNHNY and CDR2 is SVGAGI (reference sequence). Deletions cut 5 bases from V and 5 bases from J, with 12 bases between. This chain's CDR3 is CASSHGTEETQYF. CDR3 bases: TGTGCCAGCAGTCACGGGACCGAGGAGACCCAGTACTTC.

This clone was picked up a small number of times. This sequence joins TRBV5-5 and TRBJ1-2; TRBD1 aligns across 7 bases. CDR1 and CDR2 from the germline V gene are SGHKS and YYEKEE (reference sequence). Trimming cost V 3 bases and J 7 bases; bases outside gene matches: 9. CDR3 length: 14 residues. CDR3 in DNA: TGTGCCAGCAGCTCCCCGACAGGGTTGGGTGGCTACACCTTC. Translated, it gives CASSSPTGLGGYTF.